A single sample is the source of the 2 T cell receptor beta chains below, sequenced in a study of blood T cells in healthy people across ages. A second 7 to 11 cycle PCR used barcoded and J-beta primers. Via MiXCR, TCRdb re-called the 5' RACE reads, giving one row per CDR3 protein. The sample lists some 1.5 million distinct CDR3 sequences; under 30% were seen once. Source material: blood. These receptors all stem from a woman aged 25-40 years in good health.

The chain couples TRBV5-1 to TRBJ1-2; D uncertain. V lost 0 bases, J lost 3 bases, and 9 bases lay in between. This CDR3 comprises 14 residues. Germline CDR1 SGHRS, CDR2 YFSETQ. CDR3 DNA sequence: TGCGCCAGCAGCTTGGGTGGGCCCGACTATGGCTACACCTTC. Its protein product is CASSLGGPDYGYTF. The whole variable domain, remainder taken from reference TRBV5-1 and TRBJ1-2, is KAGVTQTPRYLIKTRGQQVTLSCSPISGHRSVSWYQQTPGQGLQFLFEYFSETQRNKGNFPGRFSGRQFSNSRSEMNVSTLELGDSALYLCASSLGGPDYGYTFGSGTRLTVV.

V gene TRBV7-2 combines with J gene TRBJ1-5; D call uncertain. Trimming took off 3 bases at V and 5 bases at J, with 11 bases between the two ends. Germline loops: CDR1 SGHTA, CDR2 FQGNSA. This CDR3 region has 14 residues. The CDR3 spells CASSFVGRDQPQHF. As DNA, the CDR3 is TGTGCCAGCAGCTTCGTGGGGAGGGATCAGCCCCAGCATTTT.